This TCR beta chain is from a study of blood T cells in healthy people across ages (dated by TCRdb to between 2014 and 2017). With regard to the full study: Template switching captured roughly one uniquely barcoded TCR beta cDNA molecule per two T cells in model experiments. Using deep sequencing normalized with unique cDNA molecular identifiers, the study measured how TCR beta repertoire diversity changes with age. The donors were split into four age groups: young (average approximately 16 years), middle-aged (roughly 40), aged (over 55) and long-lived (roughly 77). Donors of different ages were randomly distributed across sequencing lanes to avoid experimental bias. For two donors (one aged 18 to 30 and one aged 80 or older), the study analyzed two additional independent replicas of 1 million unique cDNA reads from the same blood draw. What the work shows at the level of the full study, not this receptor alone: Conclusive comparison of naive and antigen-experienced compartments was prevented by the profiling of bulk unsorted PBMCs. Observed TCR beta diversity per million T cells fell roughly linearly with age, and a significant reduction was already apparent by age approximately 41. Estimates of total diversity based on one million sequenced T cells were regarded as lower bounds and as underestimates. The percentage of naive T cells measured by flow cytometry correlated strongly with observed TCR beta diversity. Because donor CMV infection status was unknown, age-related changes in expanded clonotypes were potentially confounded. Compared with the aged group, the long-lived group had more naive CD4+ T cells, fewer expanded clones and increased TCR diversity, a pattern suggesting age selection.

V was cut back by 4 bases and J by 0 bases, leaving a gap of 13 bases between them. The germline V gene (reference sequence) provides CDR1 LNHNV and CDR2 YYDKDF. From the cysteine up to the phenylalanine, the CDR3 has a length of 16 residues. Only the CDR3 portion is preserved as DNA: 48 bases, with reading frame beginning at the first base. Libraries came from 5' RACE. The sample was run on an Illumina HiSeq 2500. The second PCR ran for roughly 7 to 11 cycles and used a J-beta primer mix along with a sample-barcoded 5' primer. A template-switch 5' adaptor carrying 12 random nucleotides introduced a unique molecular identifier onto each TCR beta cDNA molecule. At least 3 million CDR3-containing paired-end reads were obtained from each sample. The Mint cDNA synthesis kit, primed by a TRBC-specific oligonucleotide, was used to synthesize first-strand cDNA from all RNA. After uracil-DNA glycosylase treatment, a first 18-cycle PCR used universal primers M1SS and BC2_uni_R on all cDNA. On the authors' methods: For normalization, 1 million high-quality reads were randomly selected from each sample, with every read carrying a distinct molecular identifier. Reads sharing molecular identifiers were discarded rather than binned into consensus sequences. MiTCR, run with a Q25 quality threshold and the strictest error-elimination algorithm, handled CDR3 identification, clonotype clustering and error correction. A nonparametric unseen species model with Euler transformation was used to estimate a lower bound on total TCR beta diversity. TCRdb ran its own pipeline on the public reads, namely fastp trimming at Q25 and MiXCR clone calling, and kept in-frame beta chains. Entries that share a CDR3 protein sequence are merged under the most common genes and DNA. TCRdb, rather than the study authors, made the V and J calls. For this sample there are about 1.6 million distinct CDR3 sequences; approximately 32% appear just once. Clones ranked in the top ten supply 11% of the sample.

With regard to this clonotype: What this receptor recognizes is not known. Base qualities are not provided; no much larger clone lies one nucleotide away.

Systemically healthy Caucasian individuals from Russia, around 38 in total and aged roughly 6 to 95 years, were included as donors. Each donor gave around 9.8 milliliters of peripheral blood, collected into EDTA-treated Vacutainer tubes. Ficoll-Paque density-gradient centrifugation was used to isolate PBMCs, with at least 7 million per sample. Total RNA was extracted from PBMCs with Trizol reagent, with at least 5.5 micrograms obtained per sample. For every donor, an aliquot of PBMCs went through flow cytometry to measure the percentages of naive CD45RAhigh/CD27high T cells. Here the chain combines TRBV15 and TRBJ1-3; a tentative D match to TRBD1 spans 5 bases. The sequencing sample was made of blood. This clonotype was obtained from a woman aged 25 to 39 in good health. The DNA is TGTGCCACCAGCAAGGACACTCTGAGCTCTGGAAACACCATATATTTT. This is translated as CATSKDTLSSGNTIYF. Extended through the reference TRBV15 and TRBJ1-3 proteins, this CDR3 yields the full variable domain: DAMVIQNPRYQVTQFGKPVTLSCSQTLNHNVMYWYQQKSSQAPKLLFHYYDKDFNNEADTPDNFQSRRPNTSFCFLDIRSPGLGDTAMYLCATSKDTLSSGNTIYFGEGSWLTVV.